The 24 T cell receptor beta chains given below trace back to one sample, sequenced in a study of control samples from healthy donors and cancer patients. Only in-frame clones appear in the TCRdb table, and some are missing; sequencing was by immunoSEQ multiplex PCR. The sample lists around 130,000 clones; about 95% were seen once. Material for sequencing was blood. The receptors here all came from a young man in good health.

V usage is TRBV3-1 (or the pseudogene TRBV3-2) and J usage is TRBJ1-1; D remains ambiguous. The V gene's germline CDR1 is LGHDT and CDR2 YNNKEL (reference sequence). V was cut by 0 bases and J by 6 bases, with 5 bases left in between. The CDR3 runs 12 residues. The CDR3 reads CASSQDSAEAFF. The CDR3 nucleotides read TGTGCCAGCAGCCAAGACTCGGCTGAAGCTTTCTTT.

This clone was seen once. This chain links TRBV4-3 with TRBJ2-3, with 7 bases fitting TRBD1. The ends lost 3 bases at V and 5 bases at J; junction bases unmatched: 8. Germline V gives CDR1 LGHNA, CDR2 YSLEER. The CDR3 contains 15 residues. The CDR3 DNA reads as TGCGCCAGCAGCCAGGGCGCCAGGGGGAAAGATACGCAGTATTTT. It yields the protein CASSQGARGKDTQYF.

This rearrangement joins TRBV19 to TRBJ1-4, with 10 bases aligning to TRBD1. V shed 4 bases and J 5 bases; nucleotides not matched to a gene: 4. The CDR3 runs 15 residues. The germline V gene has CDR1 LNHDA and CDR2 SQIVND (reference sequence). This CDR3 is CASSTGTGVNEKLFF. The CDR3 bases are TGTGCCAGTAGTACCGGGACAGGGGTAAATGAAAAACTGTTTTTT.

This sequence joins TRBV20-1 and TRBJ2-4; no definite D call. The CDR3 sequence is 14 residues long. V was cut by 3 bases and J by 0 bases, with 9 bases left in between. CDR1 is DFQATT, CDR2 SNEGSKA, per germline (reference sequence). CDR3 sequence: CSASPQLAKNIQYF. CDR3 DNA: TGCAGTGCTAGTCCTCAGCTAGCCAAAAACATTCAGTACTTC.

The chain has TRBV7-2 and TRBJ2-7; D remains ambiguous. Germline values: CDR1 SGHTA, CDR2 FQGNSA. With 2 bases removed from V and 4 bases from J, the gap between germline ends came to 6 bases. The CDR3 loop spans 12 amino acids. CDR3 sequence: CASSLTGYEQYF. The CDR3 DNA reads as TGTGCCAGCAGCTTAACCGGGTACGAGCAGTACTTC.

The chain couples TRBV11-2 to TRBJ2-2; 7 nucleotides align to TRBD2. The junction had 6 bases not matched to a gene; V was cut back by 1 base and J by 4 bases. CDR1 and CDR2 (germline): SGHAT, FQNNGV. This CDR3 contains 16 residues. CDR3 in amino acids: CASSLAATSRTGELFF. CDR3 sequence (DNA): TGTGCCAGCAGCTTAGCAGCGACTAGCCGCACCGGGGAGCTGTTTTTT. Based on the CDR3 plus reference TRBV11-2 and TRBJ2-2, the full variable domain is EAGVAQSPRYKIIEKRQSVAFWCNPISGHATLYWYQQILGQGPKLLIQFQNNGVVDDSQLPKDRFSAERLKGVDSTLKIQPAKLEDSAVYLCASSLAATSRTGELFFGEGSRLTVL.

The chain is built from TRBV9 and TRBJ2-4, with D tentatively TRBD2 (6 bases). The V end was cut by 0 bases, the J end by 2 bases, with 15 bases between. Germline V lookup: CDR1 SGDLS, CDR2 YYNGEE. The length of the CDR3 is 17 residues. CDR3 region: CASSVDGAEGTKNIQYF. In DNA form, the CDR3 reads TGTGCCAGCAGCGTAGACGGGGCGGAGGGGACCAAAAACATTCAGTACTTC. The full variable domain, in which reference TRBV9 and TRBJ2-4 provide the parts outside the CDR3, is DSGVTQTPKHLITATGQRVTLRCSPRSGDLSVYWYQQSLDQGLQFLIQYYNGEERAKGNILERFSAQQFPDLHSELNLSSLELGDSALYFCASSVDGAEGTKNIQYFGAGTRLSVL.

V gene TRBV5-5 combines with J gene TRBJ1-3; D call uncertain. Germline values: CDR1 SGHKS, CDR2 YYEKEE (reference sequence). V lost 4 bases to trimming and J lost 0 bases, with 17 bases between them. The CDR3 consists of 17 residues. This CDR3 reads CASSHRGRDISGNTIYF. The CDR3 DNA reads TGTGCCAGCAGCCACCGAGGACGGGATATCTCTGGAAACACCATATATTTT.

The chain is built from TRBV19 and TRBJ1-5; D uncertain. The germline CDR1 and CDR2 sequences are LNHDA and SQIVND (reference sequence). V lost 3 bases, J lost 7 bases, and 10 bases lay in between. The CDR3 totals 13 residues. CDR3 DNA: TGTGCCAGTAGTATCCGAGGAGGCCAGCCCCAGCATTTT. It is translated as CASSIRGGQPQHF.

The CDR3 DNA reads as TGTGCCAGCAGTGACTCGGAGAGCTCCGAGCAGTTCTTC. The encoded protein is CASSDSESSEQFF. The rearrangement uses TRBV6-4 and TRBJ2-1; D unresolved. The V and J ends lost 0 bases and 10 bases respectively, with 10 bases between them. Germline V gene sequence: CDR1 MRHNA, CDR2 SNTAGT. There are 13 residues in the CDR3.

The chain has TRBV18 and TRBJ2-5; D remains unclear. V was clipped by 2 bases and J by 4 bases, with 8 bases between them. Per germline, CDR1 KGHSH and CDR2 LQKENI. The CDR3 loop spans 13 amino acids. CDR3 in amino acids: CASSPVGLETQYF. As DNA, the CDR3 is TGTGCCAGCTCACCAGTAGGGTTAGAGACCCAGTACTTC.

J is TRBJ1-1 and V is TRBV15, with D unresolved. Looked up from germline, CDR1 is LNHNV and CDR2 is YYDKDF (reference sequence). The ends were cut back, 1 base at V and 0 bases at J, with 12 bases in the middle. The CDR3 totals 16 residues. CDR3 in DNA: TGTGCCACCAGCAGAGTGTTCGAGGTCCTGAACACTGAAGCTTTCTTT. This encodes CATSRVFEVLNTEAFF.

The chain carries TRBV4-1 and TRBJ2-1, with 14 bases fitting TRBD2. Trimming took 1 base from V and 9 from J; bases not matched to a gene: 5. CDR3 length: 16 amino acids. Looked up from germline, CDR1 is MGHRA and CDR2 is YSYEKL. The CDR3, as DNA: TGCGCCAGCAGCCAAGTGACTAGCGGGGGGGCATCTGAGCAGTTCTTC. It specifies CASSQVTSGGASEQFF.

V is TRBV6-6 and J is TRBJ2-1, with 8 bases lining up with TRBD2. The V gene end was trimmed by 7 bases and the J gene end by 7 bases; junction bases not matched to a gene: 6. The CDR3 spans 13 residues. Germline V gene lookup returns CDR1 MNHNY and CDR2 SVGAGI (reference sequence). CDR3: CASIDGGANEQFF. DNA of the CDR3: TGTGCCAGCATCGACGGGGGGGCTAATGAGCAGTTCTTC.

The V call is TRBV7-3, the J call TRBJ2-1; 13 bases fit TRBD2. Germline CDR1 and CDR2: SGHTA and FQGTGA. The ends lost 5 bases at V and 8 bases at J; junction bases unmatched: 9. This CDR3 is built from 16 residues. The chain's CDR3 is CASSLPGLAGVYEQFF. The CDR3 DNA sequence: TGTGCCAGCAGCCTTCCCGGACTAGCGGGGGTATATGAGCAGTTCTTC.

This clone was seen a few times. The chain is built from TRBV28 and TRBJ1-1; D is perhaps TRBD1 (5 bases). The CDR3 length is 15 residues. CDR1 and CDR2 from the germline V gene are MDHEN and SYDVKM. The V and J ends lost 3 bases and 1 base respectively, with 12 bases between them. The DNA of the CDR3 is TGTGCCAGCAGTTTCATGGGGCGTACGAACACTGAAGCTTTCTTT. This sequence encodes CASSFMGRTNTEAFF.

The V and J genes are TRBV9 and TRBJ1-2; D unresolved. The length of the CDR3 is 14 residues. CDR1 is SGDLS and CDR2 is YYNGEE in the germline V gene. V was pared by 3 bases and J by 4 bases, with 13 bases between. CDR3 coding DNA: TGTGCCAGCAGCGACGGGTGGGGTGCCTATGGCTACACCTTC. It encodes CASSDGWGAYGYTF.

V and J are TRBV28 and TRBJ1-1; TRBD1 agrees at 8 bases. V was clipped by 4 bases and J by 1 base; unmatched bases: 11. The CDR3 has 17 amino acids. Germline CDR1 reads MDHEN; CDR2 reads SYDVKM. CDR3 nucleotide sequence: TGTGCCAGCAGTTCCTTATCCGCCGGGACAGGGAACACTGAAGCTTTCTTT. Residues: CASSSLSAGTGNTEAFF. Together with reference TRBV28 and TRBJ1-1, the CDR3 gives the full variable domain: DVKVTQSSRYLVKRTGEKVFLECVQDMDHENMFWYRQDPGLGLRLIYFSYDVKMKEKGDIPEGYSVSREKKERFSLILESASTNQTSMYLCASSSLSAGTGNTEAFFGQGTRLTVV.

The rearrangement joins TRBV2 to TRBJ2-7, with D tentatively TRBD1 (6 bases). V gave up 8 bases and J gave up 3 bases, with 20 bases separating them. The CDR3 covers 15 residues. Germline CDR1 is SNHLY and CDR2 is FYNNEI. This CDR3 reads CASAEQGIGNYEQYF. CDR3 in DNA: TGTGCCAGCGCCGAACAGGGTATAGGGAACTACGAGCAGTACTTC.

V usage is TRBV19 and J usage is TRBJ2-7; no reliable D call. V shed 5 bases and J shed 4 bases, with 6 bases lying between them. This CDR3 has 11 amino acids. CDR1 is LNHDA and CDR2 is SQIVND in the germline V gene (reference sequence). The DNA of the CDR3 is TGTGCCAGTAGTGTGGGGTACGAGCAGTACTTC. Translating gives CASSVGYEQYF.

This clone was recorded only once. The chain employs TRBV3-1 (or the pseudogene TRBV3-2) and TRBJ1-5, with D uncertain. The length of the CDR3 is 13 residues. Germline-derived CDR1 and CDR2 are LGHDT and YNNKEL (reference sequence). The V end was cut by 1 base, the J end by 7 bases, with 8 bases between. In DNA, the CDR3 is TGTGCCAGCAGCCAAGGCGACTTACAGCCCCAGCATTTT. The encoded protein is CASSQGDLQPQHF.

The CDR3 sequence: CASSPNSGLVRQNEKLFF. Written as DNA, the CDR3 is TGTGCCAGCTCACCCAACTCGGGCCTTGTAAGGCAAAATGAAAAACTGTTTTTT. The chain recombines TRBV18 with TRBJ1-4, with no clear D. Germline V gene sequence: CDR1 KGHSH, CDR2 LQKENI. The CDR3 has 18 amino acids. Trimming cost V 3 bases and J 5 bases, with 22 bases left between them.

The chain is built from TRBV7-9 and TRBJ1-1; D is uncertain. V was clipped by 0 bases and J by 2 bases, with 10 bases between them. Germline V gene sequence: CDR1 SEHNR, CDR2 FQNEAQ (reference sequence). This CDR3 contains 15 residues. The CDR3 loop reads CASSLASPFNTEAFF. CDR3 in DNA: TGTGCCAGCAGCTTAGCATCCCCATTTAACACTGAAGCTTTCTTT.

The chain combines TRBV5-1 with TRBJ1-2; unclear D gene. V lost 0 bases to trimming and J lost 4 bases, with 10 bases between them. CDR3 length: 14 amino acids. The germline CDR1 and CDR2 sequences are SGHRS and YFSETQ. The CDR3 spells CASSLGDAAYGYTF. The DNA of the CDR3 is TGCGCCAGCAGCTTGGGGGATGCCGCCTATGGCTACACCTTC.